Each of the 16 T cell receptor beta chains below was sequenced from the same sample in a study of PD-L1 blockade in urothelial cancer. Generated by immunoSEQ multiplex PCR, the TCRdb table keeps only in-frame clones and is missing some. Among some 120,000 clones listed, about 89% were seen once. Time point defined: peripheral blood 6 weeks after treatment start. The sample consisted of PBMCs, taken around atezolizumab (anti-PD-L1) treatment. The receptors derive from a man in his sixties with urothelial cancer.

The chain carries TRBV5-1 and TRBJ1-1, with D unclear. V was shortened by 2 bases and J by 1 base, with 6 bases between the two germline ends. There are 13 residues in the CDR3. Germline V CDR1 and CDR2: SGHRS, YFSETQ. The CDR3 sequence: CASSFQENTEAFF. The CDR3 DNA sequence: TGCGCCAGCAGCTTCCAGGAGAACACTGAAGCTTTCTTT.

This chain connects TRBV7-2 to TRBJ1-1; 8 nucleotides line up with TRBD1. The CDR3 is 14 residues long. Germline trimming cut 4 bases from V and 1 base from J; bases unmatched to any gene: 2. Germline V CDR1 and CDR2: SGHTA, FQGNSA. The CDR3 nucleotides read TGTGCCAGCAGCTCTGACAGGGGGAACACTGAAGCTTTCTTT. Encoded protein: CASSSDRGNTEAFF.

The sample holds a few counts of this clone. This chain connects TRBV11-3 to TRBJ1-3; no clear D gene. V was clipped by 5 bases and J by 16 bases, with 15 bases between them. Germline-derived CDR1 and CDR2 are SGHNT and YENEEA. The CDR3 loop spans 11 amino acids. CDR3: CASSEDPRVYF. CDR3 nucleotide sequence: TGTGCCAGCAGCGAAGACCCGCGGGTGTATTTT.

J is TRBJ2-5 and V is TRBV6-1; TRBD2 is a possible D gene (6 bases). CDR3 length: 16 amino acids. V lost 4 bases and J 5 bases, leaving 20 bases between the germline ends. Germline V gene data show CDR1 as MNHNS and CDR2 as SASEGT. The CDR3 region is CASSATVAAPGETQYF. In DNA, the CDR3 is TGTGCCAGCAGTGCCACCGTAGCGGCCCCAGGGGAGACCCAGTACTTC.

The gene calls are TRBV28 and TRBJ2-4; D is possibly TRBD1 (6 bases). There are 15 residues in the CDR3. CDR1 is MDHEN, CDR2 SYDVKM, per germline. Trimming removed 2 bases from V and 5 bases from J, with 13 bases in between. The CDR3 DNA follows: TGTGCCAGCAGTTTAGCGTTGGGGGCCCAAAACATTCAGTACTTC. As protein: CASSLALGAQNIQYF. The entire variable domain, with the rest obtained from reference TRBV28 and TRBJ2-4, is as follows: DVKVTQSSRYLVKRTGEKVFLECVQDMDHENMFWYRQDPGLGLRLIYFSYDVKMKEKGDIPEGYSVSREKKERFSLILESASTNQTSMYLCASSLALGAQNIQYFGAGTRLSVL.

CDR3 in DNA: TGTGCCAGCAGTTTACAGCGGGGGCCATTCTACGAGCAGTACTTC. This gives the protein CASSLQRGPFYEQYF. This chain uses TRBV28 with TRBJ2-7; the match to TRBD2 covers 8 bases. The CDR3 is 15 amino acids. The J segment lost 3 bases and the V segment lost 2 bases, leaving 6 bases of the junction unmatched. Germline V lookup: CDR1 MDHEN, CDR2 SYDVKM.

The chain combines TRBV6-6 with TRBJ2-3; D is perhaps TRBD1 (5 bases). Trimming removed 5 bases at V and 14 bases at J, with 17 bases between. Germline V gives CDR1 MNHNY, CDR2 SVGAGI (reference sequence). The CDR3 totals 12 residues. CDR3 loop: CASSQGALHTYF. The CDR3 DNA is TGTGCCAGCAGTCAGGGCGCTCTACACACGTATTTT.

The chain is built from TRBV7-9 and TRBJ2-2; TRBD2 agrees at 10 bases. The V segment lost 2 bases and the J segment 5 bases; nucleotides outside the gene matches: 2. The CDR3 is 15 amino acids. Per germline, CDR1 SEHNR and CDR2 FQNEAQ (reference sequence). The DNA of the CDR3 is TGTGCCAGCAGCTTACGTAGCGGGGGGACCGGGGAGCTGTTTTTT. The encoded protein is CASSLRSGGTGELFF.

The V gene is TRBV29-1, the J gene TRBJ2-4, with a weak D call TRBD1 (5 bases). V was trimmed by 7 bases and J by 9 bases, leaving 16 bases between them. The length of the CDR3 is 12 residues. Germline V lookup: CDR1 SQVTM, CDR2 ANQGSEA. The DNA of the CDR3 is TGCAGCGCCGGACAATCGTCAGGCATTCAGTACTTC. As protein: CSAGQSSGIQYF. The full variable domain, with the rest looked up from reference TRBV29-1 and TRBJ2-4, is SAVISQKPSRDICQRGTSLTIQCQVDSQVTMMFWYRQQPGQSLTLIATANQGSEATYESGFVIDKFPISRPNLTFSTLTVSNMSPEDSSIYLCSAGQSSGIQYFGAGTRLSVL.

This chain links TRBV7-7 with TRBJ2-1, with D hard to call. CDR1 and CDR2 from the germline V gene are SSHAT and FNYEAQ (reference sequence). The CDR3 contains 15 residues. V was shortened by 1 base and J by 0 bases, with 7 bases between the two germline ends. CDR3 loop: CASSLGSGSYNEQFF. The CDR3 DNA follows: TGTGCCAGCAGCTTAGGCTCAGGCTCCTACAATGAGCAGTTCTTC.

The chain is built from TRBV19 and TRBJ1-5, with 8 bases fitting TRBD1. V was pared by 6 bases and J by 3 bases, with 10 bases of the junction left unmatched. This CDR3 contains 16 residues. Germline values: CDR1 LNHDA, CDR2 SQIVND (reference sequence). The CDR3 region is CASRNVGQGYNQPQHF. The CDR3, as DNA: TGTGCCAGTAGGAATGTTGGACAGGGTTACAATCAGCCCCAGCATTTT.

This clone has only a few counts. The J gene is TRBJ2-7, the V gene TRBV15; D is perhaps TRBD2 (7 bases). The CDR3 is made up of 15 amino acids. The V end lost 3 bases, the J end lost 3 bases, and 15 bases lay between the germline ends. Germline V gives CDR1 LNHNV, CDR2 YYDKDF (reference sequence). The CDR3 DNA reads TGTGCCACCAGCAGTGGGAGGGGGGGGAACTACGAGCAGTACTTC. As protein: CATSSGRGGNYEQYF.

The rearrangement links TRBV7-6 to TRBJ2-7, with 7 bases matching TRBD2. V lost 3 bases and J lost 1; bases outside the gene matches: 3. The CDR3 is made up of 14 amino acids. Germline CDR1 is SGHVS and CDR2 is FNYEAQ. CDR3 protein: CASSLGGVSYEQYF. The CDR3 DNA reads as TGTGCCAGCAGCTTGGGAGGGGTTTCCTACGAGCAGTACTTC.

V usage is TRBV10-3 and J usage is TRBJ2-3, with 10 bases matching TRBD2. The V gene's germline CDR1 is ENHRY and CDR2 SYGVKD. V shed 4 bases and J 3 bases; nucleotides not matched to a gene: 10. CDR3 length: 17 amino acids. DNA for the CDR3: TGTGCCATCAGTGTGATGACGCTAGCGGGGGTAACAGATACGCAGTATTTT. Translation: CAISVMTLAGVTDTQYF.

The chain carries TRBV28 and TRBJ1-2; D is unresolved. The CDR3 consists of 13 residues. V lost 5 bases and J 4 bases, leaving 11 bases between the germline ends. The germline V gene has CDR1 MDHEN and CDR2 SYDVKM. The CDR3 protein is CASSPRGSYGYTF. CDR3 coding DNA: TGTGCCAGCAGTCCTCGGGGATCCTATGGCTACACCTTC.

This rearrangement joins TRBV7-6 to TRBJ1-5, with D tentatively TRBD1 (6 bases). CDR1 and CDR2 (germline): SGHVS, FNYEAQ. The CDR3 length is 13 residues. Deletions cut 4 bases from V and 6 bases from J, with 10 bases between. CDR3 region: CASSSGVAQPQHF. The CDR3 DNA sequence: TGTGCCAGCAGCTCAGGGGTAGCTCAGCCCCAGCATTTT.